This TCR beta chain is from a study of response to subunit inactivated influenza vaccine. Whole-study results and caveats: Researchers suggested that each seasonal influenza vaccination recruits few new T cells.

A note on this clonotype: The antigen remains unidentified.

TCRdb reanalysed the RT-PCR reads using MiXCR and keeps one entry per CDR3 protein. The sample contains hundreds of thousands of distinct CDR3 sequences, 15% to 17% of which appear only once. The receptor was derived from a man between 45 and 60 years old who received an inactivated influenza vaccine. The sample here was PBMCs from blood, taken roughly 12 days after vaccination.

Here the CDR3 reads CASSLDADVLGNQPQHF. DNA of the CDR3: TGTGCCAGCAGCTTAGACGCTGACGTGTTGGGCAATCAGCCCCAGCATTTT. The chain has TRBV11-2 and TRBJ1-5, with unresolved D. Germline loops: CDR1 SGHAT, CDR2 FQNNGV. Trimming cost V 0 bases and J 2 bases, with 14 bases left between them. The CDR3 spans 17 residues.